Listed below are T cell receptor beta chains from one sample, sequenced in a study of cytomegalovirus exposure and HLA in healthy donors. Some clones are missing from TCRdb's copy, which holds only in-frame ones; the method was immunoSEQ multiplex PCR. The table includes roughly 100,000 clones, around 75% detected once. The source material was PBMCs. The receptors were sampled from a man aged 40-49 years in good health and CMV-seronegative. Both conserved end residues are part of each CDR3. D genes are given only for firm matches. Clone size is given for some rows only: seen once, a few or many times, or a class if the clone is expanded.

j_call,clone_size,d_call,cdr3_length,v_call,cdr3_aa,cdr3_nt
TRBJ2-1,-,-,18,TRBV7-2,CASSFPLRHGGPGNEQFF,TGTGCCAGCAGCTTCCCCCTAAGGCACGGCGGGCCGGGCAATGAGCAGTTCTTC
TRBJ1-6,-,-,15,TRBV2,CASSEAGLGNSPLHF,TGTGCCAGCAGTGAGGCAGGCCTGGGTAATTCCCCCCTCCACTTT
TRBJ2-5,-,-,16,TRBV6-6,CASSKTLGGVQETQYF,TGTGCCAGCAGCAAAACCCTAGGGGGGGTTCAAGAGACCCAGTACTTC
TRBJ2-7,-,-,13,TRBV7-2,CASSLDPGYEQYF,TGTGCCAGCAGCTTAGATCCGGGATACGAGCAGTACTTC
TRBJ2-7,-,-,15,TRBV4-2,CASSQDLGSSYEQYF,TGTGCCAGCAGCCAAGATCTAGGGAGCTCCTACGAGCAGTACTTC
TRBJ2-1,-,TRBD2,18,TRBV5-1,CASSPGLAGSSFYNEQFF,TGCGCCAGCAGCCCAGGGCTAGCGGGCTCCAGTTTCTACAATGAGCAGTTCTTC
TRBJ2-5,-,TRBD2,14,TRBV7-2,CASSLNGGSETQYF,TGTGCCAGCAGCTTAAACGGGGGGAGTGAGACCCAGTACTTC
TRBJ1-5,-,-,14,TRBV27,CASSPWAGNQPQHF,TGTGCCAGCAGTCCATGGGCCGGCAATCAGCCCCAGCATTTT
TRBJ2-4,-,TRBD2,14,TRBV11-1,CASSPRGGVSIQYF,TGTGCCAGCAGCCCGCGGGGGGGCGTTAGCATTCAGTACTTC
TRBJ1-4,-,-,17,TRBV4-1,CASSLPLTGPSREKLFF,TGCGCCAGCAGCCTTCCCTTGACAGGCCCTTCGAGGGAAAAACTGTTTTTT
TRBJ2-7,-,-,16,TRBV11-3,CASSLRSAAGSYEQYF,TGTGCCAGCAGTCTTAGGAGCGCGGCGGGCTCCTACGAGCAGTACTTC
TRBJ2-7,-,TRBD2,16,TRBV29-1,CSVRKNLAGGAYEQYF,TGCAGCGTGAGAAAAAACCTAGCGGGGGGAGCCTACGAGCAGTACTTC
TRBJ1-2,-,-,12,TRBV19,CASSIEGQLYTF,TGTGCCAGTAGTATAGAGGGACAACTCTACACCTTC
TRBJ2-1,few,TRBD2,16,TRBV2,CASSGASGRGANEQFF,TGTGCCAGCAGTGGGGCTAGCGGGAGGGGTGCGAATGAGCAGTTCTTC
TRBJ1-3,-,-,15,TRBV9,CASSAYQGSGNTIYF,TGTGCCAGCAGCGCATATCAGGGATCTGGAAACACCATATATTTT
TRBJ1-1,few,-,11,TRBV29-1,CSVALSRGAFF,TGCAGCGTTGCGCTCAGCCGGGGAGCTTTCTTT
TRBJ1-2,-,TRBD1,16,TRBV27,CASSPGQGVPIYGYTF,TGTGCCAGCAGTCCGGGACAGGGGGTGCCGATTTATGGCTACACCTTC
TRBJ1-1,-,-,14,TRBV19,CASRTGHGVPEAFF,TGTGCCAGTAGGACGGGACACGGCGTGCCTGAAGCTTTCTTT
TRBJ2-2,-,-,16,TRBV5-5,CASSLSSRDHTGELFF,TGTGCCAGCAGCTTGAGTTCGCGGGACCACACCGGGGAGCTGTTTTTT
TRBJ1-5,-,-,17,TRBV19,CASKSQSGLNSNQPQHF,TGTGCCAGTAAGTCCCAGAGTGGGCTCAATAGCAATCAGCCCCAGCATTTT
TRBJ2-1,-,TRBD2,15,TRBV27,CASSLGTSGRLSLFF,TGTGCCAGCAGTTTAGGGACTAGCGGGAGGCTCTCTCTGTTCTTC
TRBJ1-6,-,-,14,TRBV5-8,CASSFQVLNSPLHF,TGTGCCAGCAGCTTTCAAGTACTTAATTCACCCCTCCACTTT
TRBJ2-5,-,-,11,TRBV2,CAWGGGETQYF,TGTGCCTGGGGTGGCGGGGAGACCCAGTACTTC
TRBJ2-7,-,-,15,TRBV28,CASSYAGKTGREQYF,TGTGCCAGCAGTTACGCCGGGAAAACCGGGCGGGAGCAGTACTTC
TRBJ1-3,-,-,15,TRBV5-4,CASSHTGSPGNTIYF,TGTGCCAGCAGCCATACAGGGAGTCCTGGAAACACCATATATTTT
TRBJ1-2,-,-,15,TRBV7-9,CASSTTHGAGYGYTF,TGTGCCAGCAGTACTACACATGGGGCCGGTTATGGCTACACCTTC
TRBJ1-1,-,-,13,TRBV5-1,CASSRSQNPEAFF,TGCGCCAGCAGCCGATCTCAGAATCCTGAAGCTTTCTTT
TRBJ1-4,-,TRBD1,15,TRBV30,CAWSGGGQIYEKLFF,TGTGCCTGGAGCGGGGGGGGACAGATTTATGAAAAACTGTTTTTT
TRBJ2-1,-,TRBD1,16,TRBV19,CASSTPNRGIYNEQFF,TGTGCCAGTAGTACCCCCAACAGGGGAATATACAATGAGCAGTTCTTC
TRBJ2-1,-,TRBD2,15,TRBV7-9,CASSLLRGGGNEQFF,TGTGCCAGCAGCTTATTGCGGGGGGGAGGGAATGAGCAGTTCTTC
TRBJ1-2,-,-,14,TRBV5-8,CASSLAGDYYGYTF,TGTGCCAGCAGCTTGGCGGGAGATTACTATGGCTACACCTTC
TRBJ1-5,-,-,13,TRBV7-2,CASSLAPGQPQHF,TGTGCCAGCAGCTTAGCGCCGGGGCAGCCCCAGCATTTT
TRBJ2-1,-,TRBD1,14,TRBV27,CASSFGTGNNEQFF,TGTGCCAGCAGTTTTGGGACAGGTAACAATGAGCAGTTCTTC
TRBJ2-2,-,-,14,TRBV6-4,CASSDSYGSGELFF,TGTGCCAGCAGTGACTCCTACGGGTCCGGGGAGCTGTTTTTT
TRBJ2-2,few,TRBD2,18,TRBV5-6,CASSFLLYGRAETGELFF,TGTGCCAGCAGCTTTTTATTGTACGGGAGGGCAGAAACCGGGGAGCTGTTTTTT
TRBJ2-1,-,TRBD2,15,TRBV27,CASSTGTSGYNEQFF,TGTGCCAGCAGTACAGGGACTAGCGGCTACAATGAGCAGTTCTTC
TRBJ1-5,-,-,13,TRBV7-7,CASSPGAGQPQHF,TGTGCTAGCAGCCCCGGGGCGGGGCAGCCCCAGCATTTT
TRBJ2-3,-,-,12,TRBV4-1,CASSQRTDTQYF,TGCGCCAGCAGCCAACGGACAGATACGCAGTATTTT
TRBJ1-1,-,-,14,TRBV6-1,CASSEQVEGTEAFF,TGTGCCAGCAGTGAGCAGGTTGAAGGCACTGAAGCTTTCTTT
TRBJ2-3,-,TRBD1,15,TRBV18,CASSPLQGSTDTQYF,TGTGCCAGCTCACCCCTACAGGGGAGCACAGATACGCAGTATTTT
TRBJ1-2,once,TRBD1,17,TRBV7-3,CASSLTGGQEGSYGYTF,TGTGCCAGCAGCTTAACAGGAGGACAGGAGGGCTCCTATGGCTACACCTTC
TRBJ2-3,-,-,15,TRBV6-4,CASSYAGGWTDTQYF,TGTGCCAGCAGTTATGCGGGCGGATGGACAGATACGCAGTATTTT
TRBJ2-3,-,TRBD2,15,TRBV29-1,CSVPPTSESTDTQYF,TGCAGCGTCCCACCGACTAGCGAAAGCACAGATACGCAGTATTTT
TRBJ1-1,-,-,12,TRBV2,CAGDGGGAEAFF,TGTGCCGGAGACGGGGGTGGAGCTGAAGCTTTCTTT
TRBJ2-5,-,TRBD2,16,TRBV10-3,CAISEPGLAGGETQYF,TGTGCCATCAGTGAGCCAGGACTAGCGGGAGGAGAGACCCAGTACTTC
TRBJ2-7,few,TRBD1,14,TRBV5-4,CASSFGTGTYEQYF,TGTGCCAGCAGCTTCGGGACAGGCACCTACGAGCAGTACTTC
TRBJ2-2,-,-,12,TRBV30,CAWSKGTGELFF,TGTGCCTGGAGTAAGGGGACCGGGGAGCTGTTTTTT